What follows are 14 T cell receptor beta chains derived from one specimen sequenced in a study of T cells in tuberculosis. Some clones are missing from TCRdb's copy, which holds only in-frame ones; the method was immunoSEQ multiplex PCR. The table shows 35,000 to 55,000 clones, with 94% occurring only once. The specimen was PBMCs. The source of these receptors is a donor aged 10-29 years with latent tuberculosis or without tuberculosis infection. Some clones in this sample may be carry-over from other donors' samples.

The V gene is TRBV9, the J gene TRBJ1-2; a possible D gene is TRBD1 (6 bases). Trimming left V 3 bases short and J 5 bases short, with 14 bases between. Germline CDR1 and CDR2: SGDLS and YYNGEE. The CDR3 runs to 14 residues. DNA of the CDR3: TGTGCCAGCAGCGGAACAGGGAATTCGTATGGCTACACCTTC. Translating it yields CASSGTGNSYGYTF.

This chain connects TRBV4-3 to TRBJ2-2; maybe TRBD1 (5 bases). From germline, CDR1 is LGHNA and CDR2 YSLEER. V was shortened by 1 base and J by 4 bases, with 13 bases between the two germline ends. The CDR3 has 16 amino acids. The DNA for the CDR3 is TGCGCCAGCAGCCAAGTAAGGGGTTACGGCACCGGGGAGCTGTTTTTT. It encodes CASSQVRGYGTGELFF.

This chain links TRBV6-4 with TRBJ2-2, with 7 bases identical to TRBD1. The ends lost 5 bases at V and 4 bases at J; junction bases unmatched: 7. Germline V lookup: CDR1 MRHNA, CDR2 SNTAGT. The CDR3 sequence is 15 residues long. CDR3 region: CASSPEGARTGELFF. CDR3 sequence (DNA): TGTGCCAGCAGTCCAGAGGGGGCGCGCACCGGGGAGCTGTTTTTT.

This clone was observed once. The DNA for the CDR3 is TGTGCCAGCAGTACCACTCGGTCGGGAGTGGCAGATACGCAGTATTTT. Amino acids: CASSTTRSGVADTQYF. The chain recombines TRBV27 with TRBJ2-3; the D gene is possibly TRBD2 (6 bases). Germline lookup yields CDR1 MNHEY and CDR2 SMNVEV (reference sequence). V shed 5 bases and J shed 4 bases, with 19 bases lying between them. CDR3 length: 16 amino acids.

This rearrangement joins TRBV7-9 to TRBJ2-3; unclear D gene. The CDR3 is 14 amino acids. The germline gives CDR1 SEHNR, CDR2 FQNEAQ (reference sequence). V gave up 1 base and J gave up 3 bases, with 8 bases separating them. CDR3 sequence (DNA): TGTGCCAGCAGCTTAGTAGCTACGACAGATACGCAGTATTTT. The encoded protein is CASSLVATTDTQYF.

This chain connects TRBV28 to TRBJ2-3; D ambiguous. Germline V gene lookup returns CDR1 MDHEN and CDR2 SYDVKM. Trimming cost V 7 bases and J 1 base, with 21 bases left between them. CDR3 length equals 17 residues. In DNA, the CDR3 is TGTGCCAGCACCAATCTTACTAAATCCCTTCGCACAGATACGCAGTATTTT. Translated: CASTNLTKSLRTDTQYF.

This chain connects TRBV5-4 to TRBJ1-5; TRBD1 might be the D (6 bases). The CDR3 has 15 amino acids. The V gene lost 5 bases and the J gene lost 5 bases, with 17 bases spanning the gap. The germline CDR1 and CDR2 sequences are SGHNT and YYREEE (reference sequence). The CDR3 DNA follows: TGTGCCAGCAGTTTAATGGACAGAGATGATCAGCCCCAGCATTTT. As protein: CASSLMDRDDQPQHF.

The sample holds a few counts of this clone. The rearrangement uses TRBV7-3 and TRBJ2-5; 13 nucleotides agree with TRBD2. Germline V gene sequence: CDR1 SGHTA, CDR2 FQGTGA. The CDR3 length is 15 residues. V was clipped by 5 bases and J by 5 bases; unmatched bases: 5. CDR3 DNA: TGTGCCAGCAGCAGACTAGCGGGAGGAGTGGAGACCCAGTACTTC. It yields the protein CASSRLAGGVETQYF.

This sequence joins TRBV5-5 and TRBJ1-1; 9 bases align to TRBD1. J gave up 5 bases and V 4 bases, and 12 bases lay outside the gene matches. Germline-derived CDR1 and CDR2 are SGHKS and YYEKEE (reference sequence). The CDR3 is 16 amino acids. The CDR3, as DNA: TGTGCCAGCAGCCTTGGGCCGGGACAGGGAAGTACTGAAGCTTTCTTT. It yields the protein CASSLGPGQGSTEAFF. The full variable domain, in which reference TRBV5-5 and TRBJ1-1 provide the parts outside the CDR3, is DAGVTQSPTHLIKTRGQQVTLRCSPISGHKSVSWYQQVLGQGPQFIFQYYEKEERGRGNFPDRFSARQFPNYSSELNVNALLLGDSALYLCASSLGPGQGSTEAFFGQGTRLTVV.

The chain carries TRBV29-1 and TRBJ1-5, with D possibly matching TRBD1 (5 bases). This CDR3 contains 13 residues. CDR1 and CDR2 (germline): SQVTM, ANQGSEA. The germline V and J ends were trimmed by 4 bases and 3 bases, with 10 bases remaining between them. CDR3 loop: CSVGGDFNQPQHF. DNA for the CDR3: TGCAGCGTTGGGGGGGATTTCAATCAGCCCCAGCATTTT.

This clone is a singleton in its sample. The chain uses TRBV11-2 and TRBJ2-7, with 9 nucleotides matching TRBD2. Germline trimming cut 6 bases from V and 1 base from J; bases unmatched to any gene: 7. CDR1 is SGHAT, CDR2 FQNNGV, per germline. CDR3 size: 15 residues. CDR3: CASSFRSGRSYEQYF. CDR3 DNA: TGTGCCAGCAGTTTTCGAAGCGGGAGGTCCTACGAGCAGTACTTC.

The J gene is TRBJ2-1, the V gene TRBV6-4, with TRBD1 identical over 10 bases. V dropped 5 bases and J dropped 6; count of bases not matched to a gene: 10. Germline V gene data show CDR1 as MRHNA and CDR2 as SNTAGT. The CDR3 sequence is 16 residues long. The CDR3 sequence is CASSPQGTGETNEQFF. In DNA form, the CDR3 reads TGTGCCAGCAGTCCCCAAGGGACAGGGGAGACCAATGAGCAGTTCTTC.

V and J are TRBV12-5 and TRBJ1-1; no clear D gene. The V gene lost 5 bases and the J gene lost 5 bases, with 18 bases spanning the gap. Germline-derived CDR1 and CDR2 are LGHNT and FRNRAP. This CDR3 comprises 15 residues. The CDR3 sequence is CASGASLRRRTEAFF. In DNA, the CDR3 is TGTGCTAGTGGTGCATCCCTTAGGAGACGGACTGAAGCTTTCTTT. The full variable domain, in which reference TRBV12-5 and TRBJ1-1 provide the parts outside the CDR3, is DARVTQTPRHKVTEMGQEVTMRCQPILGHNTVFWYRQTMMQGLELLAYFRNRAPLDDSGMPKDRFSAEMPDATLATLKIQPSEPRDSAVYFCASGASLRRRTEAFFGQGTRLTVV.

This clone is a singleton in its sample. The J gene is TRBJ1-1, the V gene TRBV28, with TRBD1 identical over 8 bases. Germline trimming cut 6 bases from V and 2 bases from J; bases unmatched to any gene: 5. Germline values: CDR1 MDHEN, CDR2 SYDVKM. The CDR3 is 14 amino acids. CDR3 protein: CASRSTGANTEAFF. In DNA, the CDR3 is TGTGCCAGCAGGTCGACAGGGGCCAACACTGAAGCTTTCTTT.